These T cell receptor beta chains were read from a single sample in a study of graft-versus-host responses after intestinal transplantation. The method was immunoSEQ multiplex PCR; TCRdb's version includes in-frame clones alone and lacks a portion of them. The sample has around 95,000 clones, about 90% seen once; the top ten hold over 0.75%. What these receptors recognize is not known. The sequencing here drew on unstimulated CD4+ T cells sorted from spleen or lymph node cells, taken before transplant. The receptors stem from a human donor who was the organ donor for an intestinal transplant. CDR3s include the opening cysteine and the closing phenylalanine or tryptophan. Fields, in order: V gene, clone size, J gene, D gene, CDR3 DNA, CDR3 protein. D genes are given only for firm matches. Clone size, where shown, is once, few, many, or a class for clones that have expanded.

>TRBV5-6|.|TRBJ1-6|.
TGTGCCAGCAGCTTACGGGGACCAAATAATTCACCCCTCCACTTT
CASSLRGPNNSPLHF
>TRBV5-1|.|TRBJ2-3|.
TGCGCCAGCAGCTTGGAAGCGGGCACAGATACGCAGTATTTT
CASSLEAGTDTQYF
>TRBV4-1|.|TRBJ1-5|TRBD1
TGCGCCAGCAGCCAAAAGGGGGCCGGTCAGCCCCAGCATTTT
CASSQKGAGQPQHF
>TRBV4-1|.|TRBJ2-6|TRBD2
TGCGCCAGCAGCCCACAAGGACTAGCGGGGAACTCTGGGGCCAACGTCCTGACTTTC
CASSPQGLAGNSGANVLTF
>TRBV18|.|TRBJ2-7|.
TGTGCCAGCTCATCTTCTCTTGCGGCCCCCTACGAGCAGTACTTC
CASSSSLAAPYEQYF
>TRBV6-6|.|TRBJ1-1|.
TGTGCCAGCAATCCTGGTGGGGGTGGGAACACTGAAGCTTTCTTT
CASNPGGGGNTEAFF
>TRBV27|.|TRBJ1-5|.
TGTGCCAGCAGTTTACAGGGGACGAAGAATCCCAATCAGCCCCAGCATTTT
CASSLQGTKNPNQPQHF
>TRBV5-1|.|TRBJ1-1|TRBD1
TGCGCCAGCAGCTTAGGACAGGGGGCTGAAGCTTTCTTT
CASSLGQGAEAFF
>TRBV7-3|few|TRBJ1-1|.
TGTGCCAGCAGCTTAGGAGGGCTCGGTGAAGCTTTCTTT
CASSLGGLGEAFF
>TRBV4-1|.|TRBJ1-4|.
TGCGCCAGCAGCCAAGATCCGGGGCGCATGGAGAGGAATGAAAAACTGTTTTTT
CASSQDPGRMERNEKLFF
>TRBV5-1|.|TRBJ1-5|.
TGCGCCAGCAGCTTGCTTGGGGGCAATCAGCCCCAGCATTTT
CASSLLGGNQPQHF
>TRBV5-8|.|TRBJ2-6|TRBD2
TGTGCCAGCAGCTTGGATTTGGGAGGGTCTGGGGCCAACGTCCTGACTTTC
CASSLDLGGSGANVLTF
>TRBV28|.|TRBJ1-5|.
TGTGCCAGCAGTTTACGGACTTTGGGGGGGCTGATATTGCGCAATCAGCCCCAGCATTTT
CASSLRTLGGLILRNQPQHF
>TRBV7-9|.|TRBJ2-5|TRBD2
TGTGCCAGCAGCTCCCTAGCGGGGGGGGAGACCCAGTACTTC
CASSSLAGGETQYF
>TRBV9|.|TRBJ1-3|.
TGTGCCAGCAGTGCAGGGGTCTCTGGGAACACCATATATTTT
CASSAGVSGNTIYF